This T cell receptor (beta chain) was recovered during a study of T-cell reconstitution after alpha-beta-depleted transplantation in children. General observations from the study: In patients about two months after transplant, alpha-beta T cells reportedly arose from several hundred expanded graft clones. Some patients owed their high day-60 TCRbeta diversity to surviving recipient T cells and thymic progenitors.

There are many counts of this clonotype. Its antigen remains unknown. Trimming removed 0 bases at V and 6 bases at J, with 13 bases between. This CDR3 has 14 residues. CDR1 is SGHRS, CDR2 YFSETQ, per germline. Preparation of the TCRbeta library involved a method that used unique molecular identifiers. TCRdb reprocessed the PCR reads with MiXCR, giving one entry per CDR3 protein. Of 45,000 to 55,000 distinct CDR3 sequences listed, about a tenth were seen once; the top ten hold approximately 25%. This receptor was identified in a male patient under 10 years old who had a stem cell transplant for chronic granulomatous disease, so the T cells may come from the graft donor. V gene TRBV5-1 combines with J gene TRBJ2-7; possibly TRBD1 or TRBD2 for D (5 bases each). Sequences were derived from PBMCs, mostly from graft donor cells, sampled 60 days after TCRalphabeta/CD19-depleted stem cell transplant. The chain's CDR3 is CASSLDGTHPEQYF. CDR3 nucleotide sequence: TGCGCCAGCAGCTTGGATGGGACCCATCCCGAGCAGTACTTC.